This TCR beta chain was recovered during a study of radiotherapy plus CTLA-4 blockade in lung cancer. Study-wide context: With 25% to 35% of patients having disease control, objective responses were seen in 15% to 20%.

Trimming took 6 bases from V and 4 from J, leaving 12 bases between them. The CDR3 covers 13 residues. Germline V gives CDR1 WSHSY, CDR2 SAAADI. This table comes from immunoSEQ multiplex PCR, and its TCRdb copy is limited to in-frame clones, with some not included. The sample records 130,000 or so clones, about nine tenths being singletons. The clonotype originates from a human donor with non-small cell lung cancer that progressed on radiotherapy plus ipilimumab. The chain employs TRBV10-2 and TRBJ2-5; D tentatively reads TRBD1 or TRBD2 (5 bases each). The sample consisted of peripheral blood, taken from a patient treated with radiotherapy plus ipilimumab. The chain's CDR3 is CASRGTPGETQYF. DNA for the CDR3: TGCGCCAGCAGAGGGACCCCGGGAGAGACCCAGTACTTC.